Listed here are 26 T cell receptor beta chains from one sample, sequenced in a study of blood T cell repertoires in COVID-19. TCRdb keeps only in-frame clones here, not all; method: immunoSEQ multiplex PCR. The data contain 95,000 or so clones, 79% of them singletons. Source material: peripheral blood. Source of these receptors: a woman older than 75 with active or convalescent COVID-19.

The chain recombines TRBV28 with TRBJ1-6; TRBD1 aligns across 11 bases. Germline lookup yields CDR1 MDHEN and CDR2 SYDVKM. J lost 0 bases, V lost 8 bases, and 6 bases had no gene match. This CDR3 spans 17 amino acids. CDR3 nucleotides: TGTGCCAGCCAAATTGGGACAGGGGGCTCCTATAATTCACCCCTCCACTTT. This sequence encodes CASQIGTGGSYNSPLHF.

The genes are TRBV7-9 and TRBJ2-5; 8 nucleotides agree with TRBD1. Germline CDR1 is SEHNR and CDR2 is FQNEAQ (reference sequence). V shed 1 base and J 5 bases; nucleotides not matched to a gene: 3. The CDR3 is 14 amino acids. CDR3 sequence reads: CASSLGTGRETQYF. Here the CDR3 DNA reads TGTGCCAGCAGCTTAGGGACAGGGCGGGAGACCCAGTACTTC.

The chain carries TRBV19 and TRBJ2-3; TRBD2 matches at 9 bases. Germline V gene lookup returns CDR1 LNHDA and CDR2 SQIVND (reference sequence). The CDR3 runs 16 residues. Trimming at V came to 5 bases and at J to 0 bases, leaving 6 bases not matched to a gene. The CDR3 nucleotides read TGTGCCAGTAGTGAAACGCTAGCGGGAAGCACAGATACGCAGTATTTT. Its translation: CASSETLAGSTDTQYF. Full variable domain (missing parts from reference TRBV19 and TRBJ2-3): DGGITQSPKYLFRKEGQNVTLSCEQNLNHDAMYWYRQDPGQGLRLIYYSQIVNDFQKGDIAEGYSVSREKKESFPLTVTSAQKNPTAFYLCASSETLAGSTDTQYFGPGTRLTVL.

This clone was observed a single time. The genes are TRBV2 and TRBJ2-3, with a weak D call TRBD2 (6 bases). Trimming removed 6 bases at V and 5 bases at J, with 18 bases between. The V gene's germline CDR1 is SNHLY and CDR2 FYNNEI. The CDR3 spans 15 residues. The DNA of the CDR3 is TGTGCCAGCAGCGTACTAGCAGGGAGAGGAGATACGCAGTATTTT. It translates to CASSVLAGRGDTQYF.

The table lists this clone with a count of one. This rearrangement joins TRBV5-1 to TRBJ2-1; TRBD2 agrees at 13 bases. This CDR3 has 20 residues. V lost 0 bases and J lost 0; bases outside the gene matches: 9. Germline V gene data show CDR1 as SGHRS and CDR2 as YFSETQ. CDR3 in DNA: TGCGCCAGCAGCTTGGGGCGACTAGCGGGAGGACGGAGCTCCTACAATGAGCAGTTCTTC. This codes for CASSLGRLAGGRSSYNEQFF.

The gene calls are TRBV25-1 and TRBJ1-4; perhaps TRBD1 as D (6 bases). The CDR3 runs 13 residues. Germline V gene lookup returns CDR1 MGHDK and CDR2 SYGVNS. The V gene lost 6 bases and the J gene lost 8 bases, with 13 bases spanning the gap. The CDR3 here is CASRGAPGEKLFF. In DNA, the CDR3 is TGTGCCAGCAGGGGGGCGCCGGGAGAAAAACTGTTTTTT.

This chain connects TRBV5-5 to TRBJ2-7; D possibly corresponds to TRBD1 (5 bases). Germline V gene sequence: CDR1 SGHKS, CDR2 YYEKEE (reference sequence). CDR3 length: 13 amino acids. The V gene lost 4 bases and the J gene lost 6 bases, with 14 bases spanning the gap. The CDR3 coding sequence is TGTGCCAGCAGCAGTCAGGGATGGAGCGAGCAGTACTTC. Translated, it gives CASSSQGWSEQYF.

V is TRBV6-9 and J is TRBJ1-1, with 8 bases that match TRBD1. Germline loops: CDR1 MNHGY, CDR2 SVAAGI. There are 16 residues in the CDR3. The junction had 9 bases not matched to a gene; V was cut back by 6 bases and J by 0 bases. DNA of the CDR3: TGTGCCAGCAGGAGGACAGGGACGAGTGTGAACACTGAAGCTTTCTTT. Translated: CASRRTGTSVNTEAFF.

The chain is built from TRBV19 and TRBJ1-1, with D maybe TRBD1 (6 bases). The V gene lost 6 bases and the J gene lost 1 base, with 18 bases spanning the gap. The CDR3 is 16 residues long. Germline CDR1 is LNHDA and CDR2 is SQIVND (reference sequence). The CDR3 bases are TGTGCCAGTAGGACCCACCGAACAGGGCAGAACACTGAAGCTTTCTTT. Encoded protein: CASRTHRTGQNTEAFF. The full variable domain, with the rest looked up from reference TRBV19 and TRBJ1-1, is DGGITQSPKYLFRKEGQNVTLSCEQNLNHDAMYWYRQDPGQGLRLIYYSQIVNDFQKGDIAEGYSVSREKKESFPLTVTSAQKNPTAFYLCASRTHRTGQNTEAFFGQGTRLTVV.

This chain uses TRBV5-4 with TRBJ2-5; D gene ambiguous. Trimming removed 1 base from V and 3 bases from J, with 7 bases in between. Germline V gene lookup returns CDR1 SGHNT and CDR2 YYREEE (reference sequence). The CDR3 is 13 residues long. The CDR3 sequence is CASSLFREETQYF. CDR3 sequence (DNA): TGTGCCAGCAGCTTGTTCCGGGAAGAGACCCAGTACTTC.

This clone showed up just once. This chain links TRBV18 with TRBJ2-5; TRBD2 matches at 12 bases. With 1 base clipped from V and 2 bases from J, the junction kept 5 bases outside the gene matches. Germline CDR1 KGHSH, CDR2 LQKENI. The CDR3 contains 17 residues. CDR3 loop: CASSPRTSGTRQETQYF. As DNA, the CDR3 is TGTGCCAGCTCACCACGGACTAGCGGGACAAGGCAAGAGACCCAGTACTTC.

This chain connects TRBV5-1 to TRBJ2-5, with D perhaps matching TRBD1 (6 bases). This CDR3 spans 14 amino acids. Germline V gene data show CDR1 as SGHRS and CDR2 as YFSETQ. Deletions cut 0 bases from V and 5 bases from J, with 11 bases between. The CDR3 DNA follows: TGCGCCAGCAGCTTGGGGGGGCTGCTGGAGACCCAGTACTTC. Its translation is CASSLGGLLETQYF.

This clone was seen more than once but under ten times. The rearrangement uses TRBV5-1 and TRBJ2-7; 13 bases are a match to TRBD2. CDR1 SGHRS and CDR2 YFSETQ come from the germline V gene. This CDR3 comprises 17 residues. V was clipped by 2 bases and J by 4 bases; unmatched bases: 9. The CDR3 here is CASSLQGRLAGGYEQYF. CDR3 in DNA: TGCGCCAGCAGCTTACAGGGGAGACTAGCGGGAGGATACGAGCAGTACTTC.

The chain is built from TRBV2 and TRBJ1-1, with 9 bases aligning to TRBD1. The germline V gene has CDR1 SNHLY and CDR2 FYNNEI. This CDR3 has 15 amino acids. J was trimmed by 6 bases and V by 6 bases; bases with no gene match: 11. This CDR3 is CASSANTGGRPEAFF. For the CDR3, the DNA is TGTGCCAGCAGCGCAAATACAGGGGGCCGGCCTGAAGCTTTCTTT. Full variable domain (missing parts from reference TRBV2 and TRBJ1-1): EPEVTQTPSHQVTQMGQEVILRCVPISNHLYFYWYRQILGQKVEFLVSFYNNEISEKSEIFDDQFSVERPDGSNFTLKIRSTKLEDSAMYFCASSANTGGRPEAFFGQGTRLTVV.

The chain joins TRBV3-1 (or the pseudogene TRBV3-2) to TRBJ1-1; perhaps TRBD1 as D (6 bases). This CDR3 region has 13 residues. The germline CDR1 and CDR2 sequences are LGHDT and YNNKEL (reference sequence). V was clipped by 5 bases and J by 2 bases, with 9 bases between them. CDR3 DNA: TGTGCCAGCAGCTTGGGGGCTAACACTGAAGCTTTCTTT. It codes for CASSLGANTEAFF.

V usage is TRBV5-1 and J usage is TRBJ2-1; 9 bases match TRBD2. Germline V gene sequence: CDR1 SGHRS, CDR2 YFSETQ. This CDR3 region has 16 residues. V lost 0 bases to trimming and J lost 8 bases; unmatched junction nucleotides: 9. The DNA of the CDR3 is TGCGCCAGCAGCTTGGAAGGGACTAGCCCCCGTGATGAGCAGTTCTTC. It yields the protein CASSLEGTSPRDEQFF.

The chain links TRBV5-6 to TRBJ2-2, with 8 bases lining up with TRBD2. V gave up 1 base and J gave up 6 bases; unmatched junction bases: 5. The CDR3 extends over 15 amino acids. CDR1 and CDR2 from the germline V gene are SGHDT and YYEEEE. CDR3 sequence (DNA): TGTGCCAGCAGCTTGCTACTAGCGGCCCCCGGGGAGCTGTTTTTT. Translation: CASSLLLAAPGELFF.

V and J are TRBV28 and TRBJ2-7; possibly TRBD1 for D (5 bases). V lost 3 bases to trimming and J lost 2 bases, with 8 bases between them. The germline CDR1 and CDR2 sequences are MDHEN and SYDVKM. The CDR3 has 13 amino acids. CDR3 loop: CASSFTGTYEQYF. CDR3 DNA sequence: TGTGCCAGCAGTTTCACAGGAACCTACGAGCAGTACTTC. The complete variable domain, with remaining parts taken from reference TRBV28 and TRBJ2-7, reads DVKVTQSSRYLVKRTGEKVFLECVQDMDHENMFWYRQDPGLGLRLIYFSYDVKMKEKGDIPEGYSVSREKKERFSLILESASTNQTSMYLCASSFTGTYEQYFGPGTRLTVT.

The chain has TRBV6-5 and TRBJ1-2, with a weak D call TRBD1 (5 bases). CDR1 and CDR2 (germline): MNHEY, SVGAGI. The CDR3 has 15 amino acids. Trimming removed 6 bases from V and 3 bases from J, with 17 bases in between. The DNA of the CDR3 is TGTGCCAGCAGGCAGCTTTTCGGGGGGGACTATGGCTACACCTTC. As protein: CASRQLFGGDYGYTF.

The chain has TRBV6-1 and TRBJ1-5, with D tentatively TRBD1 (5 bases). The V gene's germline CDR1 is MNHNS and CDR2 SASEGT. V was trimmed by 2 bases and J by 7 bases, leaving 12 bases between them. This CDR3 is 14 amino acids long. As DNA, the CDR3 is TGTGCCAGCAGTGAAAACAGGTCCCAACAGCCCCAGCATTTT. Translating gives CASSENRSQQPQHF.

The chain employs TRBV5-1 and TRBJ2-1, with D possibly TRBD2 on 6 matching bases. Trimming removed 4 bases at V and 5 bases at J, with 13 bases between. Germline CDR1 reads SGHRS; CDR2 reads YFSETQ. This CDR3 contains 14 residues. CDR3 protein: CASSETSTHNEQFF. The CDR3 bases are TGCGCCAGCAGCGAAACTAGCACCCACAATGAGCAGTTCTTC.

V is TRBV4-1 and J is TRBJ2-3, with 12 bases matching TRBD2. The length of the CDR3 is 21 residues. Trimming removed 3 bases from V and 9 bases from J; junction bases left unmatched: 25. CDR1 and CDR2 (germline): MGHRA, YSYEKL. In nucleotides, the CDR3 is TGCGCCAGCAGCCAGCACGGGGCTAGCGGGAGGGCCAAGGGTGGTGGAAGAACGCAGTATTTT. Protein sequence: CASSQHGASGRAKGGGRTQYF.

V usage is TRBV18 and J usage is TRBJ2-1; 12 bases map to TRBD2. The CDR3 extends over 14 amino acids. Trimming removed 3 bases from V and 10 bases from J; junction bases left unmatched: 4. CDR1 and CDR2 from the germline V gene are KGHSH and LQKENI. DNA of the CDR3: TGTGCCAGCTCACCTTTAGGACTAGCGGGGGAGCAGTTCTTC. Protein product: CASSPLGLAGEQFF.

This rearrangement joins TRBV5-1 to TRBJ2-3, with 8 bases identical to TRBD2. In germline, CDR1 is SGHRS, CDR2 YFSETQ. V lost 2 bases and J lost 2; bases outside the gene matches: 7. The CDR3 has 16 amino acids. Here the CDR3 DNA reads TGCGCCAGCAGCTTAGCGGGAGATCGACCCACAGATACGCAGTATTTT. Amino acid sequence: CASSLAGDRPTDTQYF.

This chain links TRBV19 with TRBJ1-1; D not resolved. Germline-derived CDR1 and CDR2 are LNHDA and SQIVND (reference sequence). V lost 3 bases, J lost 7 bases, and 12 bases lay in between. The CDR3 covers 13 residues. CDR3 sequence reads: CASSIRENLEAFF. The DNA for the CDR3 is TGTGCCAGTAGTATCCGGGAGAACCTTGAAGCTTTCTTT.

V gene TRBV5-1 combines with J gene TRBJ2-2; D uncertain. The CDR3 loop spans 13 amino acids. The germline V gene encodes CDR1 SGHRS and CDR2 YFSETQ. Trimming stripped 0 bases from V and 4 bases from J, with 4 bases between. This CDR3 is CASSLDITGELFF. The DNA for the CDR3 is TGCGCCAGCAGCTTGGACATCACCGGGGAGCTGTTTTTT.